Listed below are T cell receptor beta chains from one sample, sequenced in a study of technical replicates of blood from a handful of donors. The assay was immunoSEQ multiplex PCR, and TCRdb's table has in-frame clones only and misses some. In the table there are 15,000 to 20,000 clones, around 86% of which are singletons. Sequencing was performed on PBMCs. These receptors all come from a human donor in good health. CDR3s include the opening cysteine and the closing phenylalanine or tryptophan. The D gene is left open where the match is weak. Clone size is shown for a subset of rows, as once, few, many or a class of expanded clone.

v_gene	d_gene	j_gene	abundance	CDR3aa	CDR3nt
TRBV21-1	.	TRBJ2-5	once	CASSKGWVFGTEGGQETQYF	TGTGCCAGCAGCAAAGGGTGGGTATTTGGGACAGAGGGAGGCCAAGAGACCCAGTACTTC
TRBV11-2	.	TRBJ2-7	.	CASSLTVVSYEQYF	TGTGCCAGCAGCCTGACAGTCGTCTCCTACGAGCAGTACTTC
TRBV30	TRBD1	TRBJ1-2	.	CAWSDGQGDYGYTF	TGTGCCTGGAGTGACGGACAGGGGGACTATGGCTACACCTTC
TRBV7-9	TRBD2	TRBJ2-1	.	CASSFVSGTSGYNEQFF	TGTGCCAGCAGCTTCGTCTCCGGGACTAGCGGTTACAATGAGCAGTTCTTC
TRBV7-3	TRBD1	TRBJ2-1	once	CASSSQGAAYNEQFF	TGTGCCAGCAGCTCCCAGGGGGCTGCCTACAATGAGCAGTTCTTC
TRBV12-5	.	TRBJ2-5	.	CASGLFTGSGETQYF	TGTGCTAGTGGTTTGTTTACAGGGTCCGGGGAGACCCAGTACTTC
TRBV15	.	TRBJ1-4	.	CATSPKGGSSEKLFF	TGTGCCACCAGCCCCAAGGGAGGGAGTAGTGAAAAACTGTTTTTT
TRBV7-6	.	TRBJ1-4	.	CASSLRDREKLFF	TGTGCCAGCAGCTTGCGTGATCGGGAAAAACTGTTTTTT
TRBV19	.	TRBJ1-2	few	CASSTRAVVKGYTF	TGTGCCAGTAGTACGAGGGCCGTCGTTAAGGGCTACACCTTC
TRBV27	TRBD2	TRBJ2-3	.	CASSLLGGSFYSTDTQYF	TGTGCCAGCAGTTTACTCGGGGGGTCGTTTTATTCCACAGATACGCAGTATTTT
TRBV9	.	TRBJ2-3	.	CASSISAQSGADTQYF	TGTGCCAGCAGCATCTCCGCCCAGAGCGGCGCAGATACGCAGTATTTT
TRBV5-4	.	TRBJ2-1	.	CASRRDRSSYNEQFF	TGTGCCAGCAGAAGAGACAGGAGCTCCTACAATGAGCAGTTCTTC
TRBV11-2	TRBD2	TRBJ2-1	.	CASSRGDDNEQFF	TGTGCCAGCAGCCGGGGGGACGACAATGAGCAGTTCTTC
TRBV4-1	.	TRBJ1-5	.	CASSQGQIENQPQHF	TGCGCCAGCAGCCAAGGACAGATCGAAAATCAGCCCCAGCATTTT
TRBV27	.	TRBJ1-4	.	CASSFGDIGKLFF	TGTGCCAGCAGTTTTGGGGACATTGGAAAACTGTTTTTT
TRBV9	TRBD2	TRBJ2-2	once	CASSSGLAVWELFF	TGTGCCAGCAGCTCGGGACTAGCGGTATGGGAGCTGTTTTTT
TRBV10-3	TRBD2	TRBJ2-5	.	CAISSSGVDQETQYF	TGTGCCATCAGTTCTAGCGGGGTGGACCAAGAGACCCAGTACTTC
TRBV30	.	TRBJ2-5	.	CAWSEGWEGGETQYF	TGTGCCTGGAGTGAAGGGTGGGAGGGGGGAGAGACCCAGTACTTC
TRBV29-1	TRBD1	TRBJ1-1	few	CSGDVPGQSEAFF	TGCAGCGGGGATGTCCCGGGACAGTCCGAAGCTTTCTTT
TRBV28	TRBD2	TRBJ2-2	.	CASRQSGLANTGELFF	TGTGCCAGCAGGCAGTCGGGACTAGCGAACACCGGGGAGCTGTTTTTT
TRBV9	TRBD2	TRBJ2-3	.	CASSVGTSGTDTQYF	TGTGCCAGCAGCGTAGGGACTAGCGGGACAGATACGCAGTATTTT
TRBV30	.	TRBJ2-7	.	CAWSYGQNYEQYF	TGTGCCTGGAGTTATGGACAGAACTACGAGCAGTACTTC